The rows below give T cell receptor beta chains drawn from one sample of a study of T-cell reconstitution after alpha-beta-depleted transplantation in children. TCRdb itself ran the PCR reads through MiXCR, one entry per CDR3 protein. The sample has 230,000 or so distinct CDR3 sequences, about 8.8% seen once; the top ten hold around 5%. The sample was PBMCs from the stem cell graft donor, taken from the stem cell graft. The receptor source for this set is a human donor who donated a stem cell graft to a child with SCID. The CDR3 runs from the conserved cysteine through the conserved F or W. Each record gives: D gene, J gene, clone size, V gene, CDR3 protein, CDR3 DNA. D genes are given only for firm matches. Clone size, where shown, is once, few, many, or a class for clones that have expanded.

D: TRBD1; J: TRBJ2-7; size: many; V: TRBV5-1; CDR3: CASSLVTGQGADEQYF; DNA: TGCGCCAGCAGCTTGGTTACGGGACAGGGGGCTGATGAGCAGTACTTC
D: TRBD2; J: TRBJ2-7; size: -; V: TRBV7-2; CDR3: CASSPGGSDRYEQYF; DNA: TGTGCCAGCAGCCCCGGGGGGTCGGACCGGTACGAGCAGTACTTC
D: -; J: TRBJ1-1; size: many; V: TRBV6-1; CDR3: CASSVQGSDTEAFF; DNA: TGTGCCAGCAGTGTACAGGGATCGGACACTGAAGCTTTCTTT
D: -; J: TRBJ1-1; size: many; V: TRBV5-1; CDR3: CASSLEGAVNTEAFF; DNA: TGCGCCAGCAGCTTAGAGGGAGCGGTAAACACTGAAGCTTTCTTT
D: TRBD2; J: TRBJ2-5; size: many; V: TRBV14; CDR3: CASSPGLAGLQETQYF; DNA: TGTGCCAGCAGCCCGGGACTAGCGGGACTACAAGAGACCCAGTACTTC
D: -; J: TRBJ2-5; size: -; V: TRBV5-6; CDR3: CTSSLGGQETQYF; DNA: TGTACCAGCAGCTTGGGAGGACAAGAGACCCAGTACTTC
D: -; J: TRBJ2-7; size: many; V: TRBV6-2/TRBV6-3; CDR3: CASSYKGRSYEQYF; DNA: TGTGCCAGCAGTTACAAAGGGCGGTCCTACGAGCAGTACTTC
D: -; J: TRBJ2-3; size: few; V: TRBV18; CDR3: CASSPAGTTDTQYF; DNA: TGTGCCAGCTCACCGGCCGGGACCACAGATACGCAGTATTTT
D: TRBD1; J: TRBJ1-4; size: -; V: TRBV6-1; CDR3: CASSRDRVNEKLFF; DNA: TGTGCCAGCAGCCGGGACAGAGTTAATGAAAAACTGTTTTTT
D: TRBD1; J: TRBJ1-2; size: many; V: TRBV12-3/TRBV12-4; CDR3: CASSRGTGLTNYGYTF; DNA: TGTGCCAGCAGTCGCGGGACAGGACTCACTAACTATGGCTACACCTTC
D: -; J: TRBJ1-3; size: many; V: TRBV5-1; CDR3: CASSLKPPGPSGNTIYF; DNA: TGCGCCAGCAGCTTAAAACCACCTGGTCCCTCTGGAAACACCATATATTTT
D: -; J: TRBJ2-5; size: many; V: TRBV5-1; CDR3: CASSLGPTETQYF; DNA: TGCGCCAGCAGCTTGGGCCCGACGGAGACCCAGTACTTC
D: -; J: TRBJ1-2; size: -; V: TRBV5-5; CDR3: CASSLSLRRTWDGYTF; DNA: TGTGCCAGCAGCTTGTCCCTCCGTCGGACTTGGGATGGCTACACCTTC
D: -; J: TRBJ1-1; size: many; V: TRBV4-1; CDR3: CASSQGDLRNTEAFF; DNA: TGCGCCAGCAGCCAAGGGGACCTAAGGAACACTGAAGCTTTCTTT
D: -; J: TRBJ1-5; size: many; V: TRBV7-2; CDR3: CASSLEGGTGNQPQHF; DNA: TGTGCCAGCAGCTTAGAGGGGGGTACGGGCAATCAGCCCCAGCATTTT
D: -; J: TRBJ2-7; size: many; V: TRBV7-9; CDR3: CASSLGGVYEQYF; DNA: TGTGCCAGCAGCTTAGGAGGGGTCTACGAGCAGTACTTC
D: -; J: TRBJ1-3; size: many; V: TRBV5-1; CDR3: CASSLAKGGSGNTIYF; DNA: TGCGCCAGCAGCTTGGCCAAGGGGGGCTCTGGAAACACCATATATTTT